One sample yielded the 18 T cell receptor beta chains listed below, sequenced in a study of blood T cell repertoires in COVID-19 (dated by TCRdb to the early 2020s). Library generation was performed with the immunoSEQ multiplex PCR assay. TCRdb stores this immuneACCESS table with in-frame sequences only. Part of the clones is absent; in the studies checked, under half of the shortfall reflects unresolved V genes, and no reason is known for the rest. This sample comprises over 150,000 clones, 85% to 90% of them detected only once. The ten largest make up around 21% of the sample. Source material: peripheral blood. These receptors originate from a man between 65 and 85 years old with active or convalescent COVID-19.

The chain couples TRBV5-5 to TRBJ1-5; perhaps TRBD1 as D (6 bases). The CDR3 consists of 16 residues. Trimming removed 4 bases from V and 1 base from J, with 15 bases in between. Per germline, CDR1 SGHKS and CDR2 YYEKEE (reference sequence). The CDR3 nucleotides are TGTGCCAGCAGCCCGGGGCCTACAGGGAGCAATCAGCCCCAGCATTTT. Its protein product is CASSPGPTGSNQPQHF.

In its sample, this clone was seen a few times. V and J are TRBV7-3 and TRBJ1-5; the D gene is possibly TRBD1 (6 bases). This CDR3 has 13 residues. Germline V lookup: CDR1 SGHTA, CDR2 FQGTGA. Trimming shortened V by 5 bases and J by 5 bases, and 10 bases separated the two germline ends. CDR3 bases: TGTGCCAGCAGCGTGGGGGCTTATCAGCCCCAGCATTTT. The encoded protein is CASSVGAYQPQHF.

This sequence joins TRBV10-3 and TRBJ1-1, with 10 bases lining up with TRBD1. Germline V gives CDR1 ENHRY, CDR2 SYGVKD. The CDR3 sequence is 13 residues long. The trim removed 3 bases at V and 11 bases at J, leaving 6 bases unmatched. This CDR3 reads CAISEGRDRGAFF. The CDR3 nucleotides read TGTGCCATCAGTGAAGGAAGGGACAGGGGTGCTTTCTTT.

The rearrangement links TRBV10-1 to TRBJ1-1; 8 positions agree with TRBD1. Germline CDR1 WNHNN, CDR2 SYGVQD (reference sequence). J gave up 5 bases and V 0 bases, and 8 bases lay outside the gene matches. CDR3 length: 16 residues. The CDR3 nucleotides are TGCGCCAGCAGTGAGTCGGTACCCAGGGGGCAAACTGAAGCTTTCTTT. Amino acids: CASSESVPRGQTEAFF.

This chain links TRBV18 with TRBJ1-1; D is possibly TRBD1 (5 bases). The ends were cut back, 3 bases at V and 4 bases at J, with 9 bases in the middle. Germline V gives CDR1 KGHSH, CDR2 LQKENI. CDR3 length: 13 amino acids. DNA of the CDR3: TGTGCCAGCTCACCTCAAAGGGGCACTGAAGCTTTCTTT. Encoded protein: CASSPQRGTEAFF.

The chain has TRBV10-1 and TRBJ1-5; D ambiguous. Trimming stripped 8 bases from V and 5 bases from J, with 13 bases between. Germline assignment: CDR1 WNHNN and CDR2 SYGVQD (reference sequence). This CDR3 region has 13 residues. The CDR3 region is CASSTSGDQPQHF. DNA for the CDR3: TGCGCCAGCTCCACGTCCGGGGATCAGCCCCAGCATTTT.

The chain couples TRBV19 to TRBJ1-1; 8 bases agree with TRBD1. Germline V lookup: CDR1 LNHDA, CDR2 SQIVND (reference sequence). The CDR3 runs to 16 residues. The V and J ends lost 3 bases and 1 base, in that order; junction bases with no gene match: 7. The CDR3 region has the DNA TGTGCCAGTAGTATTCGACAGGGGCAAGCGAACACTGAAGCTTTCTTT. Translated, it gives CASSIRQGQANTEAFF.

The chain joins TRBV28 to TRBJ2-3, with 9 bases identical to TRBD2. Looked up from germline, CDR1 is MDHEN and CDR2 is SYDVKM. The V segment lost 6 bases and the J segment 0 bases; nucleotides outside the gene matches: 1. The CDR3 sequence is 14 residues long. The CDR3 DNA reads as TGTGCCAGCAGAGCGGGGGGAAGCACAGATACGCAGTATTTT. Encoded protein: CASRAGGSTDTQYF.

The V gene is TRBV6-2 or TRBV6-3, the J gene TRBJ2-1; TRBD2 is a possible D gene (6 bases). Germline V CDR1 and CDR2: MNHEY, SVGEGT. V dropped 7 bases and J dropped 7 bases, with 23 bases sitting between them. The CDR3 sequence is 16 residues long. The CDR3 nucleotides are TGTGCCAGCAACCCTCCGGGAGTCAAGGTTGGGAATGAGCAGTTCTTC. Translating gives CASNPPGVKVGNEQFF.

The J gene is TRBJ2-2, the V gene TRBV11-3; 9 nucleotides align to TRBD1. V lost 6 bases to trimming and J lost 6 bases; unmatched junction nucleotides: 5. Per the germline V gene, CDR1 is SGHNT and CDR2 is YENEEA. The length of the CDR3 is 14 residues. In nucleotides, the CDR3 is TGTGCCAGCAGTGTGGACAGGGGTGCCGGGGAGCTGTTTTTT. This codes for CASSVDRGAGELFF.

The V call is TRBV11-2, the J call TRBJ2-3; 11 bases are shared with TRBD2. Germline V CDR1 and CDR2: SGHAT, FQNNGV. This CDR3 is 17 amino acids long. V lost 5 bases to trimming and J lost 1 base; unmatched junction nucleotides: 8. CDR3 coding DNA: TGTGCCAGCAGCCCTGGCACTAGCGGGGGCCGCACAGATACGCAGTATTTT. It codes for CASSPGTSGGRTDTQYF. Full variable domain (outside the CDR3, taken from reference TRBV11-2 and TRBJ2-3): EAGVAQSPRYKIIEKRQSVAFWCNPISGHATLYWYQQILGQGPKLLIQFQNNGVVDDSQLPKDRFSAERLKGVDSTLKIQPAKLEDSAVYLCASSPGTSGGRTDTQYFGPGTRLTVL.

The chain has TRBV29-1 and TRBJ1-1, with TRBD1 identical over 7 bases. Germline-derived CDR1 and CDR2 are SQVTM and ANQGSEA. The CDR3 sequence is 13 residues long. Germline trimming cut 5 bases from V and 1 base from J; bases unmatched to any gene: 4. This CDR3 reads CSVLTGTNTEAFF. Here the CDR3 DNA reads TGCAGCGTTTTGACAGGGACGAACACTGAAGCTTTCTTT. The whole variable domain, remainder taken from reference TRBV29-1 and TRBJ1-1, is SAVISQKPSRDICQRGTSLTIQCQVDSQVTMMFWYRQQPGQSLTLIATANQGSEATYESGFVIDKFPISRPNLTFSTLTVSNMSPEDSSIYLCSVLTGTNTEAFFGQGTRLTVV.

The chain uses TRBV4-2 and TRBJ1-1; D is unclear. Trimming cost V 0 bases and J 4 bases, with 3 bases left between them. The germline CDR1 and CDR2 sequences are LGHNA and YNFKEQ. The CDR3 length is 12 residues. The CDR3 nucleotides read TGTGCCAGCAGCCAAGATCTCACTGAAGCTTTCTTT. Translation gives CASSQDLTEAFF.

The chain employs TRBV5-4 and TRBJ2-2, with 11 bases that match TRBD2. This CDR3 region has 15 residues. J gave up 8 bases and V 5 bases, and 8 bases lay outside the gene matches. Per germline, CDR1 SGHNT and CDR2 YYREEE (reference sequence). CDR3 sequence (DNA): TGTGCCAGCAGTTCTGGGACTAGCGGTTCTGGGGAGCTGTTTTTT. Translation: CASSSGTSGSGELFF.

This rearrangement joins TRBV5-1 to TRBJ1-2; TRBD1 is a possible D gene (5 bases). Trimming removed 0 bases from V and 4 bases from J, with 10 bases in between. The germline gives CDR1 SGHRS, CDR2 YFSETQ. The CDR3 is 14 residues long. CDR3: CASSLEAGSYGYTF. The CDR3, as DNA: TGCGCCAGCAGCTTGGAGGCAGGGTCCTATGGCTACACCTTC.

This rearrangement joins TRBV5-4 to TRBJ2-3; TRBD2 matches 8 bases. Trimming removed 4 bases from V and 1 base from J; junction bases left unmatched: 11. Germline V gives CDR1 SGHNT, CDR2 YYREEE (reference sequence). The length of the CDR3 is 17 residues. CDR3: CASSPHGGGGGTDTQYF. In DNA form, the CDR3 reads TGTGCCAGCAGCCCGCACGGGGGGGGCGGGGGCACAGATACGCAGTATTTT. Looking up the rest from reference TRBV5-4 and TRBJ2-3 gives the full variable domain: ETGVTQSPTHLIKTRGQQVTLRCSSQSGHNTVSWYQQALGQGPQFIFQYYREEENGRGNFPPRFSGLQFPNYSSELNVNALELDDSALYLCASSPHGGGGGTDTQYFGPGTRLTVL.

The chain recombines TRBV7-3 with TRBJ2-2, with TRBD2 matching 10 bases. Losses at the gene ends were 5 bases for V and 6 bases for J; bases not matched to a gene: 12. The CDR3 has 17 amino acids. Germline assignment: CDR1 SGHTA and CDR2 FQGTGA. In DNA form, the CDR3 reads TGTGCCAGCAGCAACTGGAGGACTAGCGGCAGCCCCGGGGAGCTGTTTTTT. This gives the protein CASSNWRTSGSPGELFF.

This clone appeared a few times. The rearrangement uses TRBV15 and TRBJ2-4, with 7 bases aligning to TRBD1. CDR1 and CDR2 (germline): LNHNV, YYDKDF (reference sequence). J gave up 5 bases and V 3 bases, and 10 bases lay outside the gene matches. This CDR3 has 16 residues. The CDR3 is CATSRPQGNIQNIQYF. The CDR3 DNA sequence: TGTGCCACCAGCAGGCCACAGGGGAACATACAAAACATTCAGTACTTC.